These 30 T cell receptor beta chains share one sample of origin, sequenced in a study of naive and memory T cell subsets. An equimolar mix of two oligonucleotides served as the beta constant-region primer for TRBC1 and TRBC2. From the UMI-ligation and nested PCR reads, TCRdb called clonotypes with MiXCR, one entry per CDR3 protein. Counted here are 65,000 to 85,000 distinct CDR3 sequences, under 15% occurring once; the ten biggest clones make up approximately 0.94%. Sequencing was done on a sample of central memory CD4+ T cells from blood. These receptors came from a human donor in good health.

This clonotype was counted many times. The chain employs TRBV7-8 and TRBJ2-7; TRBD2 matches 13 bases. This CDR3 region has 16 residues. Germline lookup yields CDR1 SGHVS and CDR2 FQNEAQ. V lost 4 bases to trimming and J lost 1 base; unmatched junction nucleotides: 4. DNA of the CDR3: TGTGCCAGCAGCTCGGGACTAGCGGGAAGTTCCTACGAGCAGTACTTC. Its protein is CASSSGLAGSSYEQYF.

This clonotype was found a few times. This chain uses TRBV7-3 with TRBJ2-3, with TRBD2 matching over 9 bases. This CDR3 spans 14 amino acids. Germline CDR1 and CDR2: SGHTA and FQGTGA. The V segment lost 4 bases and the J segment 6 bases; nucleotides outside the gene matches: 5. The CDR3 loop is CASSSGTSLDTQYF. The CDR3 DNA reads TGTGCCAGCAGCTCCGGGACTAGCTTGGATACGCAGTATTTT.

The rearrangement links TRBV25-1 to TRBJ1-2; maybe TRBD1 (6 bases). This CDR3 is 12 amino acids long. Per germline, CDR1 MGHDK and CDR2 SYGVNS. Trimming cost V 5 bases and J 3 bases, with 7 bases left between them. CDR3 region: CASSPGDYGYTF. The CDR3 nucleotides are TGTGCCAGCAGTCCAGGGGACTATGGCTACACCTTC.

The chain combines TRBV2 with TRBJ1-5; no clear D gene. V was cut by 2 bases and J by 3 bases, with 5 bases left in between. The CDR3 has 13 residues. Germline V gene data show CDR1 as SNHLY and CDR2 as FYNNEI. The CDR3 DNA sequence: TGTGCCAGCAGTGAAACCCCCAATCAGCCCCAGCATTTT. It yields the protein CASSETPNQPQHF.

This clonotype was observed many times. The chain has TRBV9 and TRBJ2-1; 7 bases align to TRBD2. Germline CDR1 reads SGDLS; CDR2 reads YYNGEE. Germline trimming cut 3 bases from V and 0 bases from J; bases unmatched to any gene: 12. The CDR3 consists of 18 residues. In nucleotides, the CDR3 is TGTGCCAGCAGCGAGGGGCAGACTAGCCTGGACTCCTACAATGAGCAGTTCTTC. Protein sequence: CASSEGQTSLDSYNEQFF. The variable domain in full, with the rest retrieved from reference TRBV9 and TRBJ2-1, is DSGVTQTPKHLITATGQRVTLRCSPRSGDLSVYWYQQSLDQGLQFLIQYYNGEERAKGNILERFSAQQFPDLHSELNLSSLELGDSALYFCASSEGQTSLDSYNEQFFGPGTRLTVL.

This clonotype came up a few times. V and J are TRBV2 and TRBJ1-5; D possibly corresponds to TRBD1 (6 bases). V was cut by 4 bases and J by 6 bases, with 13 bases left in between. CDR3 length: 14 residues. Looked up from germline, CDR1 is SNHLY and CDR2 is FYNNEI. CDR3 sequence (DNA): TGTGCCAGCAGTGTACAGGGACAAGTTCAGCCCCAGCATTTT. It yields the protein CASSVQGQVQPQHF. The full variable domain, rest sourced from reference TRBV2 and TRBJ1-5, is EPEVTQTPSHQVTQMGQEVILRCVPISNHLYFYWYRQILGQKVEFLVSFYNNEISEKSEIFDDQFSVERPDGSNFTLKIRSTKLEDSAMYFCASSVQGQVQPQHFGDGTRLSIL.

This clonotype is judged medium-sized. The chain carries TRBV20-1 and TRBJ1-4; TRBD1 agrees at 7 bases. There are 15 residues in the CDR3. The germline V gene has CDR1 DFQATT and CDR2 SNEGSKA (reference sequence). The trim removed 3 bases at V and 8 bases at J, leaving 12 bases unmatched. CDR3: CSARGTNRGGEKLFF. CDR3 coding DNA: TGCAGTGCTAGGGGGACTAATCGAGGGGGCGAAAAACTGTTTTTT.

This clonotype was seen only a few times. The chain is built from TRBV24-1 and TRBJ1-2, with D unresolved. Trimming pared 4 bases from V and 6 bases from J, leaving 8 bases between. The germline V gene encodes CDR1 KGHDR and CDR2 SFDVKD. The CDR3 has 12 amino acids. CDR3 sequence: CATSEGFNGYTF. The CDR3 nucleotides are TGTGCCACCAGTGAAGGCTTCAATGGCTACACCTTC.

The chain couples TRBV7-2 to TRBJ2-5, with 8 bases that match TRBD2. CDR3 length: 14 residues. In germline, CDR1 is SGHTA, CDR2 FQGNSA. Trimming took 5 bases from V and 4 from J; bases not matched to a gene: 6. CDR3 nucleotide sequence: TGTGCCAGCAGCCCTGGGACTAGACTAGAGACCCAGTACTTC. Translation gives CASSPGTRLETQYF.

This clonotype was picked up a small number of times. The chain is built from TRBV7-2 and TRBJ1-4; D is uncertain. The CDR3 totals 11 residues. V was cut by 4 bases and J by 11 bases, with 8 bases left in between. Germline CDR1 reads SGHTA; CDR2 reads FQGNSA. The CDR3 DNA reads as TGTGCCAGCAGCTCCGGAGTTAAACTGTTTTTT. Residues: CASSSGVKLFF. The full variable domain, with the rest looked up from reference TRBV7-2 and TRBJ1-4, is GAGVSQSPSNKVTEKGKDVELRCDPISGHTALYWYRQSLGQGLEFLIYFQGNSAPDKSGLPSDRFSAERTGGSVSTLTIQRTQQEDSAVYLCASSSGVKLFFGSGTQLSVL.

This clonotype appeared many times. The V and J genes are TRBV5-1 and TRBJ2-7; D uncertain. The CDR3 totals 12 residues. The ends were cut back, 5 bases at V and 0 bases at J, with 6 bases in the middle. CDR1 and CDR2 from the germline V gene are SGHRS and YFSETQ. CDR3 in DNA: TGCGCCAGCAGGGCTAGCTCCTACGAGCAGTACTTC. Protein sequence: CASRASSYEQYF. The variable domain in full, with the rest retrieved from reference TRBV5-1 and TRBJ2-7, is KAGVTQTPRYLIKTRGQQVTLSCSPISGHRSVSWYQQTPGQGLQFLFEYFSETQRNKGNFPGRFSGRQFSNSRSEMNVSTLELGDSALYLCASRASSYEQYFGPGTRLTVT.

The table lists this clonotype with a few counts. The rearrangement links TRBV3-1 to TRBJ1-5; D remains ambiguous. V dropped 2 bases and J dropped 2 bases, with 7 bases sitting between them. This CDR3 contains 14 residues. CDR1 LGHDT and CDR2 YNNKEL come from the germline V gene (reference sequence). CDR3 DNA: TGTGCCAGCAGCCAAAGGGCCGGCAATCAGCCCCAGCATTTT. It specifies CASSQRAGNQPQHF.

The chain carries TRBV19 and TRBJ2-2, with D possibly TRBD2 on 5 matching bases. Trimming shortened V by 4 bases and J by 4 bases, and 7 bases separated the two germline ends. This CDR3 region has 13 residues. Per germline, CDR1 LNHDA and CDR2 SQIVND (reference sequence). The CDR3 region is CASSTDFTGELFF. CDR3 bases: TGTGCCAGTAGTACGGACTTCACCGGGGAGCTGTTTTTT.

V is TRBV12-3 or TRBV12-4 and J is TRBJ2-7; 8 bases map to TRBD1. The CDR3 runs 12 residues. Trimming removed 6 bases from V and 5 bases from J; junction bases left unmatched: 3. CDR3 protein: CASSRGQNEQYF. CDR3 coding DNA: TGTGCCAGCAGCAGGGGGCAGAACGAGCAGTACTTC.

This clonotype was seen a handful of times. The V and J genes are TRBV5-1 and TRBJ1-3; D gene ambiguous. Germline CDR1 and CDR2: SGHRS and YFSETQ. With 4 bases removed from V and 0 bases from J, the gap between germline ends came to 11 bases. The CDR3 has 15 residues. CDR3 nucleotides: TGCGCCAGCAGCCGTGACGGAGCCTCTGGAAACACCATATATTTT. This encodes CASSRDGASGNTIYF.

The V gene is TRBV20-1, the J gene TRBJ2-4; 11 nucleotides agree with TRBD2. The CDR3 has 15 residues. The V and J ends lost 3 bases and 13 bases, in that order; junction bases with no gene match: 14. The germline gives CDR1 DFQATT, CDR2 SNEGSKA (reference sequence). CDR3 bases: TGCAGTGCTAGGCCCCTCTCTAGCGGGAGGCCGGCCCAGTACTTC. Its protein is CSARPLSSGRPAQYF.

This clonotype was found many times. The chain couples TRBV29-1 to TRBJ2-7; D call uncertain. Looked up from germline, CDR1 is SQVTM and CDR2 is ANQGSEA. Deletions cut 7 bases from V and 3 bases from J, with 10 bases between. The CDR3 has 11 residues. CDR3 in DNA: TGCAGCGGGAAGAATCACTACGAGCAGTACTTC. Its protein product is CSGKNHYEQYF.

The chain joins TRBV7-9 to TRBJ1-3; D ambiguous. There are 16 residues in the CDR3. V dropped 2 bases and J dropped 0 bases, with 11 bases sitting between them. Germline loops: CDR1 SEHNR, CDR2 FQNEAQ (reference sequence). In nucleotides, the CDR3 is TGTGCCAGCAGCTTAACAGCTACCCTCTCTGGAAACACCATATATTTT. Translation: CASSLTATLSGNTIYF.

This rearrangement joins TRBV7-2 to TRBJ2-3; 13 nucleotides line up with TRBD2. The germline V gene encodes CDR1 SGHTA and CDR2 FQGNSA. J lost 6 bases, V lost 4 bases, and 10 bases had no gene match. The CDR3 contains 17 residues. CDR3: CASSSPRLAGGSDTQYF. CDR3 coding DNA: TGTGCCAGCAGCTCTCCCAGACTAGCGGGAGGTTCGGATACGCAGTATTTT. Based on the CDR3 plus reference TRBV7-2 and TRBJ2-3, the full variable domain is GAGVSQSPSNKVTEKGKDVELRCDPISGHTALYWYRQSLGQGLEFLIYFQGNSAPDKSGLPSDRFSAERTGGSVSTLTIQRTQQEDSAVYLCASSSPRLAGGSDTQYFGPGTRLTVL.

V is TRBV11-2 and J is TRBJ1-5; D uncertain. The germline V gene encodes CDR1 SGHAT and CDR2 FQNNGV. V lost 4 bases and J lost 9, with 10 bases in between. The CDR3 runs to 12 residues. The CDR3 is CASSSDFGPQHF. DNA for the CDR3: TGTGCCAGCAGCTCCGACTTTGGGCCCCAGCATTTT.

This clonotype was seen at least ten times. This chain links TRBV25-1 with TRBJ2-5; D may be TRBD1 (6 bases). This CDR3 is built from 15 residues. Trimming left V 3 bases short and J 2 bases short, with 13 bases between. Germline values: CDR1 MGHDK, CDR2 SYGVNS. CDR3 loop: CASSDSRTVQETQYF. CDR3 nucleotides: TGTGCCAGCAGTGACTCCCGGACAGTACAAGAGACCCAGTACTTC.

This clonotype has a count of ten or more. The rearrangement uses TRBV28 and TRBJ1-5; D might be TRBD1 (5 bases). The V gene lost 4 bases and the J gene lost 2 bases, with 15 bases spanning the gap. Looked up from germline, CDR1 is MDHEN and CDR2 is SYDVKM. This CDR3 comprises 16 residues. The CDR3 region has the DNA TGTGCCAGCAGTTGGGTGGGGCGTGGGCGCAATCAGCCCCAGCATTTT. Protein product: CASSWVGRGRNQPQHF.

This clonotype turned up a few times. The chain is built from TRBV29-1 and TRBJ2-3; D ambiguous. V lost 7 bases and J 6 bases, leaving 11 bases between the germline ends. Germline loops: CDR1 SQVTM, CDR2 ANQGSEA. The CDR3 extends over 11 amino acids. The CDR3 protein is CSGEAVDTQYF. The CDR3 nucleotides are TGCAGCGGCGAAGCAGTGGATACGCAGTATTTT.

This clonotype was found a few times. The V and J genes are TRBV30 and TRBJ1-6, with a tentative D call TRBD1 (5 bases). Germline loops: CDR1 GTSNPN, CDR2 SVGIG (reference sequence). This CDR3 is 14 amino acids long. The germline V and J ends were trimmed by 4 bases and 6 bases, with 13 bases remaining between them. This CDR3 is CAWKRGLGNSPLHF. CDR3 bases: TGTGCCTGGAAAAGGGGACTGGGTAATTCACCCCTCCACTTT.

This sequence joins TRBV6-2 or TRBV6-3 and TRBJ2-1; D ambiguous. Per the germline V gene, CDR1 is MNHEY and CDR2 is SVGEGT. This CDR3 has 13 residues. Trimming took off 6 bases at V and 12 bases at J, with 18 bases between the two ends. DNA of the CDR3: TGTGCCAGCAGCACCACTCCAACCCCAGGGCAGTTCTTC. Its protein is CASSTTPTPGQFF.

This clonotype turned up a few times. The chain uses TRBV6-6 and TRBJ1-4; a possible D gene is TRBD1 (5 bases). Deletions cut 0 bases from V and 8 bases from J, with 16 bases between. The CDR3 has 16 residues. The germline CDR1 and CDR2 sequences are MNHNY and SVGAGI (reference sequence). CDR3 bases: TGTGCCAGCAGTTACTCTCTGGGCAGGGAAGGGGAAAAACTGTTTTTT. Translated, it gives CASSYSLGREGEKLFF.

This clonotype was picked up a small number of times. The V and J genes are TRBV21-1 and TRBJ1-3; TRBD1 is the table's D call and was not checked against the DNA. TRBV21-1 represents a pseudogene. The CDR3 spans 17 residues. This chain's CDR3 is CASSKAPQRDSGNTIYF. CDR3 in DNA: TGTGCCAGCAGCAAAGCCCCACAGAGGGACTCTGGAAACACCATATATTTT.

The V and J genes are TRBV2 and TRBJ1-4; D possibly corresponds to TRBD1 (5 bases). CDR3 size: 14 residues. Germline CDR1 and CDR2: SNHLY and FYNNEI. The V end was cut by 7 bases, the J end by 6 bases, with 15 bases between. The CDR3 here is CASTYLRGDEKLFF. DNA of the CDR3: TGTGCCAGCACCTACCTGCGAGGGGATGAAAAACTGTTTTTT.

V gene TRBV3-1 combines with J gene TRBJ2-7; 11 nucleotides match TRBD2. The CDR3 loop spans 16 amino acids. V was pared by 5 bases and J by 2 bases, with 8 bases of the junction left unmatched. Per the germline V gene, CDR1 is LGHDT and CDR2 is YNNKEL (reference sequence). The CDR3: CASSFPGTSGTYEQYF. The CDR3 DNA reads TGTGCCAGCAGCTTTCCCGGGACTAGCGGTACCTACGAGCAGTACTTC.

This clonotype occurred a few times. The rearrangement uses TRBV29-1 and TRBJ2-6; 7 bases align to TRBD1. This CDR3 comprises 14 residues. V was clipped by 0 bases and J by 9 bases; unmatched bases: 5. CDR1 and CDR2 from the germline V gene are SQVTM and ANQGSEA. DNA of the CDR3: TGCAGCGTTGAAGACCCCGGGACAGTCAACGTCCTGACTTTC. As protein: CSVEDPGTVNVLTF.